The 15 T cell receptor beta chains below come from one sample, sequenced in a study of synovial regulatory T cells in juvenile arthritis. Matched peripheral blood accompanied the synovial fluid taken from each patient with active arthritis. Profiling relied on immunoSEQ multiplex PCR, and the TCRdb table lists in-frame clones only, not all of them. The sample totals approximately 2,000 clones. The material sequenced was Treg cells from the synovium. The receptors derive from a donor between 2 and 29 years old with juvenile idiopathic arthritis.

This clone ranks as large in terms of frequency. V and J are TRBV7-3 and TRBJ2-1; TCRdb's D call, TRBD2, is unchecked because there is no DNA. The germline V gene encodes CDR1 SGHTA and CDR2 FQGTGA. The CDR3 length is 18 residues. No DNA accompanies this entry. CDR3 sequence: CASSLRPFLADSYNEQFF.

By frequency, this clone is medium-sized. The rearrangement links TRBV4-3 to TRBJ2-2; TCRdb outputs TRBD2, but without DNA this stays unchecked. This CDR3 spans 15 amino acids. No DNA is listed. CDR1 is LGHNA and CDR2 is YSLEER in the germline V gene. The CDR3 loop reads CASSQEPGGTGELFF.

The V and J genes are TRBV4-1 and TRBJ2-7. The germline CDR1 and CDR2 sequences are MGHRA and YSYEKL. The CDR3 is made up of 18 amino acids. No DNA appears here. CDR3 amino acids: CASSQGSSTVGRGDEQYF.

This clone registers medium-sized by frequency. The genes are TRBV19 and TRBJ2-3; TCRdb reports TRBD2, a call that lacks DNA to check it against. Germline CDR1 reads LNHDA; CDR2 reads SQIVND (reference sequence). The CDR3 has 18 residues. DNA for this receptor is not on file. The chain's CDR3 is CASSPRGGGAFSTDTQYF.

V and J are TRBV4-2 and TRBJ2-1; the TCRdb D gene call, TRBD2, has no DNA to confirm it. The CDR3 extends over 15 amino acids. No DNA is recorded. Germline lookup yields CDR1 LGHNA and CDR2 YNFKEQ. Here the CDR3 reads CASSQGTSGANEQFF.

Frequency places this clone as medium-sized. This chain joins TRBV2 and TRBJ2-7. CDR3 size: 13 residues. Nucleotide data are not available. Germline V CDR1 and CDR2: SNHLY, FYNNEI. CDR3 loop: CASSAGTSYEQYF.

By frequency, this clone is medium-sized. The chain joins TRBV7-9 to TRBJ1-1; TCRdb designates TRBD1, a call that cannot be tested without DNA. The CDR3 consists of 14 residues. The coding DNA is unavailable. Germline V gene data show CDR1 as SEHNR and CDR2 as FQNEAQ (reference sequence). The CDR3 loop reads CASTILPPQDKAFF.

The genes are TRBV11-2 and TRBJ2-5; TCRdb names TRBD1, which stays unverified in the absence of DNA. The CDR3 has 15 amino acids. DNA for this receptor is not on file. Germline lookup yields CDR1 SGHAT and CDR2 FQNNGV. This chain's CDR3 is CASSLPGQGQETQYF.

This clone is classed as medium-sized by frequency. CDR3 amino acids: CASSDSATTSGANVLTF. This rearrangement joins TRBV2 to TRBJ2-6. The CDR3 has 17 amino acids. The nucleotide record is missing. The germline gives CDR1 SNHLY, CDR2 FYNNEI.

This clone is identified as medium-sized from frequency. The gene calls are TRBV5-4 and TRBJ2-7; as DNA is missing, the TRBD2 call by TCRdb cannot be tested. Germline V CDR1 and CDR2: SGHNT, YYREEE (reference sequence). CDR3 length: 15 amino acids. No DNA was logged. The CDR3 reads CASSLDSRPSERGCF.

This clone is medium-sized by frequency. V gene TRBV10-3 combines with J gene TRBJ1-1. CDR3 length: 14 amino acids. DNA was not recorded. CDR1 is ENHRY, CDR2 SYGVKD, per germline. CDR3 protein: CAISAGTGNTEAFF.

According to its frequency, this clone is medium-sized. The CDR3 loop is CASTYYGQVNEKLFF. This chain links TRBV6-1 with TRBJ1-4; TCRdb gives TRBD1 as the D gene, but with no DNA this cannot be confirmed. The CDR3 runs to 15 residues. No DNA is listed. Looked up from germline, CDR1 is MNHNS and CDR2 is SASEGT.

The J gene is TRBJ2-7, the V gene TRBV7-8; as DNA is missing, the TRBD2 call by TCRdb cannot be tested. The CDR3 loop spans 19 amino acids. The DNA sequence is not available. Germline V gives CDR1 SGHVS, CDR2 FQNEAQ. The CDR3 here is CASSLAPRGGQTNSYEQYF.

Judged by frequency, this clone is medium-sized. The V gene is TRBV5-1, the J gene TRBJ2-3; the D call from TCRdb, TRBD2, cannot be confirmed without DNA. The CDR3 contains 16 residues. No DNA is recorded. Germline V CDR1 and CDR2: SGHRS, YFSETQ. This chain's CDR3 is CASSFYSGGAADTQYF.

According to its frequency, this clone is medium-sized. The chain uses TRBV20-1 and TRBJ2-5; TCRdb returns TRBD1, unconfirmable since there is no DNA. CDR3 length: 11 residues. Only the protein is available. The germline gives CDR1 DFQATT, CDR2 SNEGSKA (reference sequence). CDR3 residues: CSARIGETQYF.